The 31 T cell receptor beta chains given below trace back to one sample, sequenced in a study of T cells in Graves' hyperthyroidism and ophthalmopathy. Regions amplified from RNA transcripts were the TCR beta CDR3 regions. RT-PCR in the first round (using the HTBI primer set) targeted the TCR CDR3. TCRdb redid the calling of the multiplex PCR reads with MiXCR, one entry per CDR3 protein. The data contain hundreds of thousands of distinct CDR3 sequences, roughly 14% of them singletons. The sequenced sample consisted of blood. All receptors come from a man aged 18 to 29 with Graves' ophthalmopathy.

Many counts were recorded for this clonotype. This sequence joins TRBV29-1 and TRBJ2-5; 10 bases are a match to TRBD2. CDR1 and CDR2 from the germline V gene are SQVTM and ANQGSEA. The CDR3 is 15 residues long. J gave up 5 bases and V 2 bases, and 8 bases lay outside the gene matches. CDR3 region: CSVERTSGPRETQYF. In nucleotides, the CDR3 is TGCAGCGTTGAAAGGACTAGCGGACCTCGGGAGACCCAGTACTTC.

In this sample, this clonotype turned up many times. This rearrangement joins TRBV18 to TRBJ2-1, with D tentatively TRBD1 (5 bases). Trimming removed 1 base at V and 6 bases at J, with 25 bases between. This CDR3 has 19 residues. Per germline, CDR1 KGHSH and CDR2 LQKENI. This chain's CDR3 is CASSPLQPDNEVMVNEQFF. CDR3 coding DNA: TGTGCCAGCTCACCACTCCAGCCGGACAATGAGGTCATGGTCAATGAGCAGTTCTTC.

This chain uses TRBV5-4 with TRBJ2-5, with 9 bases lining up with TRBD1. The trim removed 2 bases at V and 1 base at J, leaving 6 bases unmatched. Germline lookup yields CDR1 SGHNT and CDR2 YYREEE (reference sequence). This CDR3 is built from 16 residues. The CDR3 sequence is CASSLQGAGTQETQYF. Here the CDR3 DNA reads TGTGCCAGCAGCTTACAGGGGGCCGGGACCCAAGAGACCCAGTACTTC.

This sequence joins TRBV29-1 and TRBJ1-1; maybe TRBD1 (6 bases). Germline loops: CDR1 SQVTM, CDR2 ANQGSEA. Between the trimmed V and J ends, which lost 0 bases and 1 base, there was a span of 12 bases. This CDR3 is built from 15 residues. The DNA of the CDR3 is TGCAGCGTTGAAGAATTCGGGGGCCCGAACACTGAAGCTTTCTTT. Translation: CSVEEFGGPNTEAFF.

The CDR3 spells CASSLQGAKQYF. CDR3 in DNA: TGTGCCAGCAGCCTACAGGGGGCGAAGCAGTACTTC. The rearrangement links TRBV5-8 to TRBJ2-7; 9 bases match TRBD1. The CDR3 runs 12 residues. The V gene end was trimmed by 4 bases and the J gene end by 8 bases; junction bases not matched to a gene: 4. Germline assignment: CDR1 SGHTS and CDR2 YDEGEE.

This chain joins TRBV12-3 or TRBV12-4 and TRBJ1-1; 10 nucleotides line up with TRBD1. CDR3 length: 13 amino acids. V lost 6 bases and J lost 5; bases outside the gene matches: 3. CDR3 amino acids: CASSGQGETEAFF. For the CDR3, the DNA is TGTGCCAGCAGCGGACAGGGGGAGACTGAAGCTTTCTTT.

This clonotype was detected a few times. This chain uses TRBV24-1 with TRBJ2-2, with D possibly being TRBD1 (6 bases). The V end lost 3 bases, the J end lost 6 bases, and 19 bases lay between the germline ends. This CDR3 is 17 amino acids long. Per germline, CDR1 KGHDR and CDR2 SFDVKD. For the CDR3, the DNA is TGTGCCACCAGTGATGCCGCTGGGGCAGGGGTGCCCGGGGAGCTGTTTTTT. Protein sequence: CATSDAAGAGVPGELFF.

The chain uses TRBV6-5 and TRBJ2-3, with TRBD2 matching 8 bases. CDR1 is MNHEY, CDR2 SVGAGI, per germline. This CDR3 contains 16 residues. V dropped 4 bases and J dropped 2; count of bases not matched to a gene: 8. CDR3 in amino acids: CASSFHGGELTDTQYF. CDR3 nucleotides: TGTGCCAGCAGTTTCCACGGGGGGGAACTCACAGATACGCAGTATTTT.

This clonotype has only a few counts. This may arise from a read error, as a much more abundant clone is one base away. This chain uses TRBV14 with TRBJ2-5; no definite D call. Germline CDR1 SGHDN, CDR2 FVKESK. Between the trimmed V and J ends, which lost 3 bases and 6 bases, there was a span of 8 bases. The length of the CDR3 is 12 residues. The CDR3 region is CASSQGLQTQYF. The CDR3 region has the DNA TGTGCCAGCAGCCAGGGGTTACAGACCCAGTACTTC.

This clonotype has just a few counts. The chain recombines TRBV5-1 with TRBJ1-2, with 7 bases that match TRBD1. With 4 bases clipped from V and 2 bases from J, the junction kept 5 bases outside the gene matches. The CDR3 spans 14 residues. CDR1 and CDR2 (germline): SGHRS, YFSETQ. CDR3 loop: CASSRETGNYGYTF. CDR3 sequence (DNA): TGCGCCAGCAGCCGAGAGACAGGGAACTATGGCTACACCTTC. Complete variable domain (other parts from reference TRBV5-1 and TRBJ1-2): KAGVTQTPRYLIKTRGQQVTLSCSPISGHRSVSWYQQTPGQGLQFLFEYFSETQRNKGNFPGRFSGRQFSNSRSEMNVSTLELGDSALYLCASSRETGNYGYTFGSGTRLTVV.

The table lists this clonotype with many counts. The rearrangement joins TRBV20-1 to TRBJ2-5; D is unresolved. The CDR3 runs to 11 residues. Trimming took off 3 bases at V and 5 bases at J, with 7 bases between the two ends. Germline CDR1 reads DFQATT; CDR2 reads SNEGSKA (reference sequence). CDR3 sequence (DNA): TGCAGTGCTAGTTCCCGTGAGACCCAGTACTTC. This sequence encodes CSASSRETQYF.

This clonotype was detected many times. CDR3 region: CASSYLGGAGQPQHF. The CDR3 DNA reads as TGTGCCAGCAGTTACCTTGGGGGTGCCGGACAGCCCCAGCATTTT. This rearrangement joins TRBV28 to TRBJ1-5, with D maybe TRBD1 (5 bases). The CDR3 spans 15 residues. Germline CDR1 and CDR2: MDHEN and SYDVKM. Between the trimmed V and J ends, which lost 4 bases and 7 bases, there was a span of 17 bases.

For this clonotype: This may be a read error: a much more frequent sequence differs by one nucleotide. This chain connects TRBV10-3 to TRBJ2-5; D possibly corresponds to TRBD2 (5 bases). Germline CDR1 and CDR2: ENHRY and SYGVKD. V was shortened by 4 bases and J by 2 bases, with 8 bases between the two germline ends. CDR3 length: 13 amino acids. The CDR3 protein is CAISVRRQETQYF. CDR3 DNA sequence: TGTGCCATCAGTGTTCGGAGGCAAGAGACCCAGTACTTC.

V is TRBV7-9 and J is TRBJ1-3, with D perhaps TRBD1 (5 bases). Trimming removed 5 bases from V and 8 bases from J, with 10 bases in between. CDR1 is SEHNR and CDR2 is FQNEAQ in the germline V gene (reference sequence). CDR3 length: 12 amino acids. CDR3 protein: CASSPLRDTIYF. In nucleotides, the CDR3 is TGTGCCAGCAGCCCCCTCAGGGACACCATATATTTT.

This clonotype was seen only a few times. This chain uses TRBV5-1 with TRBJ2-5; D is perhaps TRBD1 (6 bases). Trimming took off 4 bases at V and 5 bases at J, with 15 bases between the two ends. The CDR3 is 14 amino acids. CDR1 and CDR2 (germline): SGHRS, YFSETQ. CDR3 nucleotide sequence: TGCGCCAGCAGCCAGACAGGAATGGAGGAGACCCAGTACTTC. Translated: CASSQTGMEETQYF.

The table lists this clonotype with many counts. The chain joins TRBV5-1 to TRBJ1-2; 7 bases line up with TRBD1. V trimming: 4 bases; J trimming: 8 bases; junction bases outside the gene matches: 11. This CDR3 is 14 amino acids long. The germline V gene has CDR1 SGHRS and CDR2 YFSETQ. The CDR3 DNA reads TGCGCCAGCAGCCCACCGGGACAGCTTTTGGGCTACACCTTC. Translating gives CASSPPGQLLGYTF.

This clonotype turned up a few times. CDR3 nucleotides: TGCGCCAGCAGCCAAGATCCCCCGGGACTAGGGGACAATGAGCAGTTCTTC. It is translated as CASSQDPPGLGDNEQFF. The chain couples TRBV4-1 to TRBJ2-1, with TRBD2 matching 8 bases. The length of the CDR3 is 17 residues. CDR1 is MGHRA, CDR2 YSYEKL, per germline. After removal of 0 bases from V and 5 bases from J, the junction contained 9 bases not matched to a gene.

In this sample, this clonotype turned up a few times. Compared with germline, one end of the junction differs, possibly owing to a read error. The CDR3 protein is CASSLGQYATYSGNTIYF. The CDR3 DNA follows: TGTGCCAGCAGTTTAGGACAGTATGCCACTTACTCTGGAAACACCATATATTTT. V is TRBV7-9 and J is TRBJ1-3, with a possible D match to TRBD1 (6 bases). The CDR3 sequence is 18 residues long. Germline CDR1 reads SEHNR; CDR2 reads FQNEAQ (reference sequence).

This clonotype was seen more than once but under ten times. The chain links TRBV15 to TRBJ2-2; TRBD2 agrees at 9 bases. The CDR3 totals 21 residues. Germline assignment: CDR1 LNHNV and CDR2 YYDKDF (reference sequence). J was trimmed by 6 bases and V by 3 bases; bases with no gene match: 23. The CDR3: CATSSGLSGGPLHALPGELFF. The CDR3, as DNA: TGTGCCACCAGCAGTGGGCTAAGCGGGGGGCCCTTACACGCTCTCCCCGGGGAGCTGTTTTTT.

In its sample, this clonotype was seen many times. V is TRBV10-3 and J is TRBJ1-2; TRBD1 aligns across 8 bases. V shed 2 bases, J shed 2 bases, and the junction held 1 base outside the gene matches. This CDR3 region has 14 residues. Germline assignment: CDR1 ENHRY and CDR2 SYGVKD. CDR3 loop: CAISEGQGNYGYTF. CDR3 bases: TGTGCCATCAGTGAGGGACAGGGAAACTATGGCTACACCTTC.

This clonotype was recorded many times. The rearrangement uses TRBV6-1 and TRBJ2-7, with 11 bases lining up with TRBD1. With 7 bases clipped from V and 6 bases from J, the junction kept 2 bases outside the gene matches. CDR3 length equals 12 residues. CDR1 and CDR2 (germline): MNHNS, SASEGT. The CDR3 sequence: CASTGTGGEQYF. The CDR3 nucleotides read TGTGCCAGCACCGGGACAGGGGGCGAGCAGTACTTC.

The chain recombines TRBV5-1 with TRBJ2-2; no clear D gene. The V gene's germline CDR1 is SGHRS and CDR2 YFSETQ. The CDR3 spans 12 residues. V was trimmed by 4 bases and J by 6 bases, leaving 7 bases between them. The CDR3 protein is CASSGVAGELFF. DNA for the CDR3: TGCGCCAGCAGCGGGGTAGCCGGGGAGCTGTTTTTT. Looking up the rest from reference TRBV5-1 and TRBJ2-2 gives the full variable domain: KAGVTQTPRYLIKTRGQQVTLSCSPISGHRSVSWYQQTPGQGLQFLFEYFSETQRNKGNFPGRFSGRQFSNSRSEMNVSTLELGDSALYLCASSGVAGELFFGEGSRLTVL.

This clonotype has ten or more counts. V usage is TRBV11-1 and J usage is TRBJ2-7; 7 positions agree with TRBD1. CDR3 length equals 15 residues. CDR1 is SGHAT and CDR2 is FQDESV in the germline V gene (reference sequence). V shed 1 base and J 1 base; nucleotides not matched to a gene: 4. In nucleotides, the CDR3 is TGTGCCAGCAGCTTAGGGGGGACAGCTTCCTACGAGCAGTACTTC. Translation: CASSLGGTASYEQYF.

At least ten counts were recorded for this clonotype. Here the CDR3 reads CASSVDRRDTQYF. CDR3 DNA: TGTGCCAGCAGCGTGGACCGAAGAGATACCCAGTACTTC. The rearrangement joins TRBV2 to TRBJ2-5, with D unresolved. The V gene lost 6 bases and the J gene lost 8 bases, with 16 bases spanning the gap. The CDR3 runs 13 residues. Per germline, CDR1 SNHLY and CDR2 FYNNEI.

Ten or more counts support this clonotype. The V gene is TRBV7-2, the J gene TRBJ2-7; 11 bases fit TRBD2. Trimming took 6 bases from V and 3 from J; bases not matched to a gene: 7. CDR3 size: 15 residues. The germline gives CDR1 SGHTA, CDR2 FQGNSA. The CDR3 bases are TGTGCCAGCAGTTATCGACTAGCGGGGAGCTACGAGCAGTACTTC. Translated: CASSYRLAGSYEQYF.

This clonotype showed up just a few times. The chain links TRBV5-4 to TRBJ1-1; 7 bases are a match to TRBD1. V shed 5 bases, J shed 1 base, and the junction held 5 bases outside the gene matches. Germline loops: CDR1 SGHNT, CDR2 YYREEE (reference sequence). The CDR3 has 14 residues. The CDR3 region has the DNA TGTGCCAGCAGAACGGGACAGACGAACACTGAAGCTTTCTTT. Encoded protein: CASRTGQTNTEAFF.

Regarding this clonotype: An end of the junction does not agree with germline; a read error may underlie this. This chain uses TRBV2 with TRBJ1-3, with a tentative D call TRBD1 (5 bases). The CDR3 has 15 amino acids. The germline gives CDR1 SNHLY, CDR2 FYNNEI. The CDR3 bases are TGTGCCAGCATGAAGGGGCGAGACTCTGGGAACACCATATATTTT. Amino acids: CASMKGRDSGNTIYF.

This clonotype was recorded at least ten times. This chain links TRBV7-2 with TRBJ2-3, with a weak D call TRBD2 (7 bases). The CDR3 contains 16 residues. Trimming pared 4 bases from V and 2 bases from J, leaving 16 bases between. Germline CDR1 reads SGHTA; CDR2 reads FQGNSA. The CDR3 region has the DNA TGTGCCAGCAGCTCGGTGGGAGGGGGAATCACAGATACGCAGTATTTT. Amino acid sequence: CASSSVGGGITDTQYF.

This clonotype was seen repeatedly, ten times or more. The chain links TRBV10-3 to TRBJ1-1, with D tentatively TRBD1 (5 bases). V was cut by 4 bases and J by 6 bases, with 21 bases left in between. The germline CDR1 and CDR2 sequences are ENHRY and SYGVKD. This CDR3 contains 16 residues. The CDR3 region has the DNA TGTGCCATCAGTGTGGGGGAAGCAGGGAATCTGCCTGAAGCTTTCTTT. It yields the protein CAISVGEAGNLPEAFF.

This sequence joins TRBV6-1 and TRBJ1-2; the D gene is possibly TRBD1 (5 bases). Germline V gene data show CDR1 as MNHNS and CDR2 as SASEGT. The CDR3 totals 12 residues. V was trimmed by 6 bases and J by 7 bases, leaving 12 bases between them. This chain's CDR3 is CASRGEGSGYTF. The CDR3 nucleotides read TGTGCCAGCAGGGGGGAGGGCTCTGGCTACACCTTC.

J is TRBJ2-3 and V is TRBV14, with 10 bases aligning to TRBD1. The length of the CDR3 is 19 residues. After removal of 4 bases from V and 0 bases from J, the junction contained 13 bases not matched to a gene. Germline CDR1 reads SGHDN; CDR2 reads FVKESK. The CDR3 loop is CASSRPGQGFSGSTDTQYF. The CDR3 DNA reads TGTGCCAGCAGCCGACCGGGACAGGGGTTTTCGGGAAGCACAGATACGCAGTATTTT.